This TCR beta chain was recorded in a study of blood T cell repertoires in COVID-19. Study summary: COVID-19 samples collected from the United States, Italy and Spain covered acute and convalescent phases. The analysed material was cDNA or gDNA that came from T cells, B-cell-depleted T cells, or PBMCs.

This CDR3 has 17 amino acids. Germline values: CDR1 SEHNR, CDR2 FQNEAQ (reference sequence). With 5 bases removed from V and 0 bases from J, the gap between germline ends came to 16 bases. Original methodology: Amplification of reference gene primers provided the estimated nucleated cell counts. The table came from immunoSEQ multiplex PCR; TCRdb's copy has only in-frame clones and leaves some out. That table supplies the V and J calls and clone size; D and trimming were determined from the DNA. Of tens of thousands of clones in the sample, around four fifths were seen once. This chain links TRBV7-9 with TRBJ1-4; D remains ambiguous. Sequenced material: peripheral blood. The sequence was collected from a man in his sixties or seventies with acute or convalescent COVID-19. The CDR3, as DNA: TGTGCCAGCAGCCTCGTGTTACAGAGTGCAACTAATGAAAAACTGTTTTTT. Translated: CASSLVLQSATNEKLFF. Full variable domain (outside the CDR3, taken from reference TRBV7-9 and TRBJ1-4): DTGVSQNPRHKITKRGQNVTFRCDPISEHNRLYWYRQTLGQGPEFLTYFQNEAQLEKSRLLSDRFSAERPKGSFSTLEIQRTEQGDSAMYLCASSLVLQSATNEKLFFGSGTQLSVL.